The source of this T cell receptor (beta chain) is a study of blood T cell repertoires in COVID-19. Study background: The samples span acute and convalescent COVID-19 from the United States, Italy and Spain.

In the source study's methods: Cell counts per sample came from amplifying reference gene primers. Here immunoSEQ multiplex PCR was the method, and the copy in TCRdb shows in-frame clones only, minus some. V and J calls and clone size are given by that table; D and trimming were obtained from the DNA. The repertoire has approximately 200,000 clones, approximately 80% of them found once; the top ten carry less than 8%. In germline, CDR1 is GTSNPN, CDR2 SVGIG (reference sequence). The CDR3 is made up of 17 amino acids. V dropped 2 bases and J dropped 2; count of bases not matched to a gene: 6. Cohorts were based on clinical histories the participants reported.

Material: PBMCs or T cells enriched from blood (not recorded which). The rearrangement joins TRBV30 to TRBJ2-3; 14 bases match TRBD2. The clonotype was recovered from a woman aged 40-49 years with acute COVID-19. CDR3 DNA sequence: TGTGCCTGGAGTCTCGGACTAGCGGGGGGCTCCACAGATACGCAGTATTTT. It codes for CAWSLGLAGGSTDTQYF.